This TCR beta chain was retrieved from a study of blood T cell repertoires in COVID-19. Turning to the study itself: Material from acute and convalescent COVID-19 was sourced from the United States, Italy and Spain. PBMCs, B-cell-depleted T cells, or T cells were the source of the cDNA or gDNA that made up the material.

CDR1 is SGDLS and CDR2 is YYNGEE in the germline V gene. V was clipped by 4 bases and J by 12 bases, with 16 bases between them. The CDR3 spans 12 residues. The count of this clone is one. Original processing methods: Reference gene primers were amplified, and this amplification served to estimate nucleated cell counts. Sequencing used immunoSEQ multiplex PCR; TCRdb keeps in-frame clones, though not all of them. Clone size and V and J calls were adopted from that table, with D and trimming inferred from the DNA. The sample records around 160,000 clones, roughly 78% being singletons. The sequence came from a human donor with acute or convalescent COVID-19. The donor label of this sample is uncertain. The chain joins TRBV9 to TRBJ1-1; unclear D gene. The sample comprised peripheral blood. CDR3 sequence (DNA): TGTGCCAGCAGCCCCATCGGCAGCGTAACTTTCTTT. Translated, it gives CASSPIGSVTFF. The full variable domain, its missing parts supplied by reference TRBV9 and TRBJ1-1, is DSGVTQTPKHLITATGQRVTLRCSPRSGDLSVYWYQQSLDQGLQFLIQYYNGEERAKGNILERFSAQQFPDLHSELNLSSLELGDSALYFCASSPIGSVTFFGQGTRLTVV.